Reported below is one T cell receptor (beta chain). The antigen it recognizes is unknown. Nothing much larger sits one base from this clone, and base qualities are not available. The CDR3, cysteine through phenylalanine, is 14 amino acids long. Of the read, only the CDR3 DNA is kept; its 42 bases are in frame from base 1. For this chain, trimming is 4 bases at the V end and 6 bases at the J end, and the number of junction bases without a gene match is 6. CDR1 and CDR2 were assigned from the germline V gene (reference sequence) as LGHDT and YNNKEL. These data are taken from a study of T cells after yellow fever vaccination (dated by TCRdb to the late 2010s). In terms of the full investigation: The SMART-Seq v4 Ultra Low Input RNA kit was used to prepare libraries from fractions with low cell numbers. Blood samples were taken at several timepoints before and after primary and secondary immunization, and bulk PBMC replicates and cell subsets were isolated. To track T-cell clones before and after primary and booster YFV17D yellow fever vaccination, bulk TCR alpha and beta repertoires were sequenced longitudinally. The cohort comprised two healthy male donors, one aged 18 to 30 and one aged 30 to 39 years. General study outcomes and caveats: A small fraction of clonotypes showed up in both the CD4 and CD8 compartments, probably as a result of convergent recombination. Only two donors were included in the study, so the extent to which the findings can be generalized is limited. The secondary T-cell response was found to be weaker but faster than the primary response, with a peak reached on day 5 rather than on day 15. Computational filtering was required because FACS-sorted repertoires could contain abundant contaminating clonotypes from the bulk population. Most clones expanded after primary vaccination were re-detected after the booster (around 96% of CD4 and around 88% of CD8), suggesting broad memory maintenance.

TCR cDNA was synthesized by 5'RACE template switching, which introduced a universal primer site and unique molecular identifiers. cDNA synthesis was primed from both the TCR alpha and TCR beta constant segments. Library amplification involved two PCR steps, and the second step added sample barcodes and sequencing adapters. Sequencing of libraries was done on Illumina HiSeq 2500 (2x100 bp) or NovaSeq (2x150 bp). In the original analysis: MIGEC handled demultiplexing of reads and collapsing into UMI consensus sequences, while MiXCR performed V(D)J alignment. Using edgeR on replicate PBMC samples, clonotypes were called vaccine-responding if FDR was below 0.01 and the log2 fold change was above 5 up to day 15. Each bulk clonotype was labeled CD4 or CD8 based on which sequenced repertoire, CD4 or CD8, contained the clonotype at higher abundance. Using fastp at Q25 and MiXCR, TCRdb reprocessed the public reads and kept productive beta chains. Every CDR3 protein is listed once, alongside the most common genes and DNA of its rows. The V and J calls here are based on TCRdb, not the publication. For this sample the table gives 500,000 to 650,000 distinct CDR3 sequences, of which around a sixth were detected only once. The top ten hold 15% to 20% of the sample.

The meaning of the sample's treatment or condition label: live attenuated yellow fever vaccine strain. At every blood-draw timepoint, two biological replicates of bulk PBMCs were collected. A standard Ficoll-Paque protocol was used to isolate PBMCs from peripheral blood. TriZol was used to extract RNA from bulk PBMCs, CD4 and CD8 fractions, and dextramer-positive and dextramer-negative fractions. This material consisted of PBMCs, taken 5 days after the first yellow fever vaccination. The TCR originated in a man between 18 and 29 years old who received the YFV17D yellow fever vaccine. The chain couples TRBV3-1 to TRBJ1-5; 7 bases in between match TRBD1. The CDR3 in this case is CASSRGQTGQPQHF. Here is the DNA: TGTGCCAGCAGCCGGGGACAGACGGGTCAGCCCCAGCATTTT. The CDR3 plus the reference TRBV3-1 and TRBJ1-5 genes for the other parts give the full variable domain: DTAVSQTPKYLVTQMGNDKSIKCEQNLGHDTMYWYKQDSKKFLKIMFSYNNKELIINETVPNRFSPKSPDKAHLNLHINSLELGDSAVYFCASSRGQTGQPQHFGDGTRLSIL.